The 29 T cell receptor beta chains listed next were all sequenced from one sample in a study of PD-1 blockade in classical Hodgkin lymphoma. All patients experienced relapse after autologous stem cell transplantation, and brentuximab vedotin exposure was variable. Sequenced by immunoSEQ multiplex PCR; TCRdb stores in-frame clones only, minus some. The table has approximately 60,000 clones, about 87% seen once. The sample in question was peripheral blood mononuclear cells (PBMCs), obtained at baseline. The receptors here all came from a human donor with classical Hodgkin lymphoma.

The chain uses TRBV30 and TRBJ1-1; D uncertain. The length of the CDR3 is 14 residues. The ends were cut back, 2 bases at V and 0 bases at J, with 10 bases in the middle. Germline CDR1 reads GTSNPN; CDR2 reads SVGIG (reference sequence). In DNA, the CDR3 is TGTGCCTGGAGTCCCCCAGTTATGAACACTGAAGCTTTCTTT. This codes for CAWSPPVMNTEAFF. Full variable domain (remainder filled in from reference TRBV30 and TRBJ1-1): SQTIHQWPATLVQPVGSPLSLECTVEGTSNPNLYWYRQAAGRGLQLLFYSVGIGQISSEVPQNLSASRPQDRQFILSSKKLLLSDSGFYLCAWSPPVMNTEAFFGQGTRLTVV.

The CDR3 here is CASSLAAGGPYNEQFF. The CDR3 bases are TGTGCCAGCAGCTTAGCGGCGGGGGGCCCCTACAATGAGCAGTTCTTC. V usage is TRBV7-7 and J usage is TRBJ2-1; 8 nucleotides align to TRBD2. In germline, CDR1 is SSHAT, CDR2 FNYEAQ (reference sequence). V was pared by 0 bases and J by 2 bases, with 3 bases of the junction left unmatched. There are 16 residues in the CDR3.

This clone was counted a few times. The chain uses TRBV15 and TRBJ2-1; tentatively, D is TRBD1 or TRBD2 (5 bases each). The CDR3 extends over 12 amino acids. The germline V gene has CDR1 LNHNV and CDR2 YYDKDF (reference sequence). Trimming took 8 bases from V and 11 from J, leaving 16 bases between them. The CDR3 spells CATGHGADKQFF. As DNA, the CDR3 is TGTGCCACCGGCCACGGGGCGGATAAGCAGTTCTTC. Complete variable domain (other parts from reference TRBV15 and TRBJ2-1): DAMVIQNPRYQVTQFGKPVTLSCSQTLNHNVMYWYQQKSSQAPKLLFHYYDKDFNNEADTPDNFQSRRPNTSFCFLDIRSPGLGDTAMYLCATGHGADKQFFGPGTRLTVL.

The chain recombines TRBV30 with TRBJ1-1, with no clear D. The CDR3 sequence is 14 residues long. CDR1 is GTSNPN and CDR2 is SVGIG in the germline V gene (reference sequence). The V gene lost 7 bases and the J gene lost 0 bases, with 15 bases spanning the gap. The CDR3 here is CASREGPMNTEAFF. DNA for the CDR3: TGTGCCTCCAGAGAAGGCCCCATGAACACTGAAGCTTTCTTT.

A few counts support this clone. This chain uses TRBV30 with TRBJ1-5; TRBD1 might be the D (5 bases). The V gene lost 0 bases and the J gene lost 2 bases, with 11 bases spanning the gap. CDR1 is GTSNPN, CDR2 SVGIG, per germline (reference sequence). This CDR3 contains 15 residues. The CDR3 region is CAWSVLGVGNQPQHF. In DNA form, the CDR3 reads TGTGCCTGGAGTGTACTAGGGGTTGGCAATCAGCCCCAGCATTTT.

The count of this clone is one. The gene calls are TRBV29-1 and TRBJ1-4, with no clear D. Per germline, CDR1 SQVTM and CDR2 ANQGSEA. There are 12 residues in the CDR3. The V end lost 6 bases, the J end lost 4 bases, and 9 bases lay between the germline ends. The CDR3 is CSVVTFNEKLFF. The CDR3 coding sequence is TGCAGCGTGGTTACCTTTAATGAAAAACTGTTTTTT.

The V gene is TRBV27, the J gene TRBJ2-2; perhaps TRBD1 as D (6 bases). V was cut by 10 bases and J by 8 bases, with 14 bases left in between. Germline V CDR1 and CDR2: MNHEY, SMNVEV (reference sequence). The CDR3 contains 12 residues. CDR3 nucleotide sequence: TGTGCCACCGACACAGGGACGGGGGAGCTGTTTTTT. This gives the protein CATDTGTGELFF.

The chain links TRBV4-2 to TRBJ2-7, with D possibly being TRBD1 (5 bases). This CDR3 has 14 amino acids. Trimming shortened V by 0 bases and J by 7 bases, and 13 bases separated the two germline ends. Germline-derived CDR1 and CDR2 are LGHNA and YNFKEQ. CDR3 DNA sequence: TGTGCCAGCAGCCAAGATCCAGGGCTTGGTGAGCAGTACTTC. Amino acids: CASSQDPGLGEQYF.

This chain connects TRBV11-3 to TRBJ2-1, with a possible D match to TRBD2 (5 bases). The germline CDR1 and CDR2 sequences are SGHNT and YENEEA. V was pared by 5 bases and J by 0 bases, with 14 bases between. This CDR3 contains 16 residues. The CDR3 DNA sequence: TGTGCCAGCAGCCCTTTTCGGGGAAGCTCCTACAATGAGCAGTTCTTC. It encodes CASSPFRGSSYNEQFF.

This rearrangement joins TRBV7-2 to TRBJ1-6; D is possibly TRBD1 (5 bases). The CDR3 consists of 15 residues. Trimming cost V 1 base and J 10 bases, with 14 bases left between them. The germline CDR1 and CDR2 sequences are SGHTA and FQGNSA. CDR3 loop: CASSLEVREGSPLHF. For the CDR3, the DNA is TGTGCCAGCAGCTTAGAGGTCAGGGAGGGATCACCCCTCCACTTT. Full variable domain (rest looked up from reference TRBV7-2 and TRBJ1-6): GAGVSQSPSNKVTEKGKDVELRCDPISGHTALYWYRQSLGQGLEFLIYFQGNSAPDKSGLPSDRFSAERTGGSVSTLTIQRTQQEDSAVYLCASSLEVREGSPLHFGNGTRLTVT.

This chain links TRBV12-5 with TRBJ2-3, with unresolved D. The germline CDR1 and CDR2 sequences are LGHNT and FRNRAP. Between the trimmed V and J ends, which lost 0 bases and 3 bases, there was a span of 13 bases. This CDR3 spans 16 amino acids. DNA for the CDR3: TGTGCTAGTGGTTTGGTAATAGGCAGAGAAACAGATACGCAGTATTTT. It translates to CASGLVIGRETDTQYF.

V gene TRBV11-3 combines with J gene TRBJ1-2; tentative D call: TRBD1 (5 bases). The length of the CDR3 is 11 residues. Germline CDR1 SGHNT, CDR2 YENEEA. Trimming removed 6 bases at V and 7 bases at J, with 9 bases between. The CDR3 reads CASRSGFGYTF. The CDR3, as DNA: TGTGCCAGCAGGTCAGGGTTTGGCTACACCTTC. Full variable domain (missing parts from reference TRBV11-3 and TRBJ1-2): EAGVVQSPRYKIIEKKQPVAFWCNPISGHNTLYWYLQNLGQGPELLIRYENEEAVDDSQLPKDRFSAERLKGVDSTLKIQPAELGDSAVYLCASRSGFGYTFGSGTRLTVV.

This clone occurred once. The chain recombines TRBV4-1 with TRBJ2-5, with D unclear. The germline CDR1 and CDR2 sequences are MGHRA and YSYEKL. The V gene lost 4 bases and the J gene lost 5 bases, with 17 bases spanning the gap. CDR3 length: 15 amino acids. The CDR3: CASSPQPATSETQYF. CDR3 bases: TGCGCCAGCAGCCCCCAGCCGGCCACTTCGGAGACCCAGTACTTC.

The rearrangement joins TRBV6-5 to TRBJ1-5; a possible D gene is TRBD1 (6 bases). Trimming shortened V by 6 bases and J by 4 bases, and 10 bases separated the two germline ends. The CDR3 consists of 13 residues. CDR1 and CDR2 from the germline V gene are MNHEY and SVGAGI. The CDR3 DNA sequence: TGTGCCAGCAGCTACAGGGTAAATCAGCCCCAGCATTTT. Translated: CASSYRVNQPQHF.

In DNA, the CDR3 is TGTGCCAGTAGGTTGGCAGGCACTAACTATGGCTACACCTTC. Its translation is CASRLAGTNYGYTF. The V and J genes are TRBV19 and TRBJ1-2, with D unresolved. Per germline, CDR1 LNHDA and CDR2 SQIVND (reference sequence). The ends were cut back, 6 bases at V and 0 bases at J, with 11 bases in the middle. The length of the CDR3 is 14 residues.

This clone occurred a few times. The chain couples TRBV6-6 to TRBJ1-2; the match to TRBD1 covers 9 bases. CDR3 length: 14 residues. With V trimmed by 4 bases and J by 7 bases, 7 bases remained unmatched. CDR1 is MNHNY, CDR2 SVGAGI, per germline (reference sequence). The CDR3 DNA sequence: TGTGCCAGCAGTTCCCTACAGGGGGCGGCTGGCTACACCTTC. It is translated as CASSSLQGAAGYTF.

This clone appeared a few times. At one end, the junction sequence differs from germline, possibly due to a read error. The J gene is TRBJ1-2, the V gene TRBV2, with D tentatively TRBD1 (5 bases). The germline CDR1 and CDR2 sequences are SNHLY and FYNNEI. This CDR3 is 11 amino acids long. DNA of the CDR3: TGTGCCAGCCTTCGACCCACGGGGCACCCCTTC. It encodes CASLRPTGHPF.

The chain is built from TRBV7-7 and TRBJ2-1; TRBD2 agrees at 8 bases. The CDR3 has 15 amino acids. V lost 5 bases and J lost 8; bases outside the gene matches: 11. CDR1 SSHAT and CDR2 FNYEAQ come from the germline V gene (reference sequence). The CDR3 nucleotides read TGTGCCAGCAGCCCCGGGACTAGTGTGTTCGATGAGCAGTTCTTC. Amino acids: CASSPGTSVFDEQFF.

The CDR3 here is CASSIEDGSSYEQYF. Written as DNA, the CDR3 is TGTGCCAGTAGTATAGAGGACGGGAGCTCCTACGAGCAGTACTTC. This chain connects TRBV19 to TRBJ2-7, with a weak D call TRBD2 (6 bases). CDR3 size: 15 residues. V lost 0 bases, J lost 0 bases, and 9 bases lay in between. The germline gives CDR1 LNHDA, CDR2 SQIVND (reference sequence).

This clone came up once. V and J are TRBV28 and TRBJ2-1; TRBD2 matches at 8 bases. J was trimmed by 4 bases and V by 7 bases; bases with no gene match: 6. The CDR3 is 14 amino acids. Germline V gene lookup returns CDR1 MDHEN and CDR2 SYDVKM. The CDR3 here is CASMSGGHYNEQFF. Written as DNA, the CDR3 is TGTGCCAGCATGAGCGGGGGCCATTACAATGAGCAGTTCTTC.

The chain is built from TRBV11-2 and TRBJ2-3; TRBD2 aligns across 11 bases. V lost 4 bases to trimming and J lost 8 bases; unmatched junction nucleotides: 5. CDR1 and CDR2 (germline): SGHAT, FQNNGV. The CDR3 consists of 14 residues. Written as DNA, the CDR3 is TGTGCCAGCAGCTCGCTAGCGGGGGGTGGTACGCAGTATTTT. Residues: CASSSLAGGGTQYF.

The chain joins TRBV7-9 to TRBJ1-4, with D uncertain. Germline CDR1 reads SEHNR; CDR2 reads FQNEAQ (reference sequence). V gave up 0 bases and J gave up 0 bases, with 8 bases separating them. This CDR3 is 16 amino acids long. CDR3 sequence reads: CASSLAHGPTNEKLFF. DNA of the CDR3: TGTGCCAGCAGCTTAGCCCACGGCCCAACTAATGAAAAACTGTTTTTT.

The chain recombines TRBV25-1 with TRBJ2-3; D possibly corresponds to TRBD1 (6 bases). CDR1 and CDR2 (germline): MGHDK, SYGVNS. The CDR3 spans 16 residues. Trimming removed 2 bases from V and 2 bases from J, with 14 bases in between. CDR3 DNA: TGTGCCAGCAGTGAAGGGGGCAGAGTAATCACAGATACGCAGTATTTT. Its protein is CASSEGGRVITDTQYF.

This chain connects TRBV27 to TRBJ1-1; D gene unclear. Germline CDR1 and CDR2: MNHEY and SMNVEV (reference sequence). Trimming cost V 6 bases and J 3 bases, with 11 bases left between them. CDR3 length: 13 residues. CDR3 loop: CASRYSPYTEAFF. In nucleotides, the CDR3 is TGTGCCAGCAGATACAGTCCTTACACTGAAGCTTTCTTT.

This clone was counted a few times. This chain joins TRBV4-2 and TRBJ2-3; perhaps D is TRBD1 or TRBD2 (6 bases each). The CDR3 is 20 residues long. V lost 2 bases and J lost 5, with 29 bases in between. Germline loops: CDR1 LGHNA, CDR2 YNFKEQ. In DNA, the CDR3 is TGTGCCAGCAGCCAAAGCGACCCGGCCGAGGGGGGCGGTGGGGTAGATACGCAGTATTTT. Translating it yields CASSQSDPAEGGGGVDTQYF.

The J gene is TRBJ2-3, the V gene TRBV28; D might be TRBD1 (7 bases). Germline V gene lookup returns CDR1 MDHEN and CDR2 SYDVKM. The CDR3 is made up of 14 amino acids. The V end was cut by 5 bases, the J end by 5 bases, with 14 bases between. CDR3 sequence reads: CASSGGGWGDTQYF. The CDR3 bases are TGTGCCAGCAGTGGAGGGGGCTGGGGAGATACGCAGTATTTT.

This chain uses TRBV5-1 with TRBJ2-5; D may match TRBD1 or TRBD2 (6 bases each). Trimming pared 0 bases from V and 5 bases from J, leaving 17 bases between. The CDR3 has 16 residues. Germline values: CDR1 SGHRS, CDR2 YFSETQ. The CDR3 sequence: CASSLDVTGASETQYF. CDR3 DNA: TGCGCCAGCAGCTTGGATGTGACGGGGGCCAGTGAGACCCAGTACTTC.

In its sample, this clone was seen a few times. This chain joins TRBV10-3 and TRBJ1-5; tentatively, D is TRBD1 (5 bases). The V end lost 10 bases, the J end lost 5 bases, and 18 bases lay between the germline ends. The CDR3 loop spans 14 amino acids. Germline V gene lookup returns CDR1 ENHRY and CDR2 SYGVKD. The CDR3 nucleotides are TGTGCCACCTCCGGGACGGAAAATTATCAGCCCCAGCATTTT. This codes for CATSGTENYQPQHF.

The chain is built from TRBV28 and TRBJ2-3; tentatively, D is TRBD2 (5 bases). Germline assignment: CDR1 MDHEN and CDR2 SYDVKM. Trimming left V 6 bases short and J 4 bases short, with 14 bases between. The CDR3 spans 14 residues. CDR3: CASSVVAIADTQYF. In DNA, the CDR3 is TGTGCCAGCAGCGTTGTAGCGATAGCAGATACGCAGTATTTT.